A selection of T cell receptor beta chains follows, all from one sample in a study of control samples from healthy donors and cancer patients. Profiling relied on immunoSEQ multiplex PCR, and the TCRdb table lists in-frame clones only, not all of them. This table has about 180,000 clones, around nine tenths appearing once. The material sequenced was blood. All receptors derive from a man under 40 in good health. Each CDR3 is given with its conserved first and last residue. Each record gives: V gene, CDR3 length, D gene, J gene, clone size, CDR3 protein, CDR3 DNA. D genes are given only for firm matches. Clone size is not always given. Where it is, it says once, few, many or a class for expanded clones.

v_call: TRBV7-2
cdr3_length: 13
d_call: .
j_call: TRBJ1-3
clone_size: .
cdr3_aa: CASSLDRGNTIYF
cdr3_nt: TGTGCCAGCAGCTTAGACAGGGGAAACACCATATATTTT

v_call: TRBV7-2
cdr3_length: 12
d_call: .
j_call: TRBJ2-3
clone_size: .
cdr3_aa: CAILSGTDTQYF
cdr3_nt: TGTGCCATCCTTAGCGGCACAGATACGCAGTATTTT

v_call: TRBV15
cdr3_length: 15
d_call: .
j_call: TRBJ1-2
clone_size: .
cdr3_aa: CATSRETSLSYGYTF
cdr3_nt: TGTGCCACCAGCAGAGAAACGTCCCTTAGCTATGGCTACACCTTC

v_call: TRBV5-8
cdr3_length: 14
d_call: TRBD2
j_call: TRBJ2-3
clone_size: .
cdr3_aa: CASSLEVGGPDRYF
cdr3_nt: TGTGCCAGCAGCTTGGAGGTGGGAGGGCCAGATCGGTATTTT

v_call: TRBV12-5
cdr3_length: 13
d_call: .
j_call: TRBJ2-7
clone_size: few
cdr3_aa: CASGADLLYEQYF
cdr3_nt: TGTGCTAGTGGTGCGGACCTCCTCTACGAGCAGTACTTC

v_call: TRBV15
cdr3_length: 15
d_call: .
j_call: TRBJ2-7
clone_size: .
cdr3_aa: CATSRDPFSSYEQYF
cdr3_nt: TGTGCCACCAGCAGAGATCCGTTTAGCTCCTACGAGCAGTACTTC

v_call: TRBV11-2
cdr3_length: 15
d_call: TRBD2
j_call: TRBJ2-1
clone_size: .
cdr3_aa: CASSSRASGDNEQFF
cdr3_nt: TGTGCCAGCAGCTCCCGGGCTAGCGGCGACAATGAGCAGTTCTTC

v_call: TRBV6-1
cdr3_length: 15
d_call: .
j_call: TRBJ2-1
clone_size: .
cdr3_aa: CASSDGQGPYNEQFF
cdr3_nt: TGTGCCAGCAGTGACGGGCAGGGGCCGTACAATGAGCAGTTCTTC

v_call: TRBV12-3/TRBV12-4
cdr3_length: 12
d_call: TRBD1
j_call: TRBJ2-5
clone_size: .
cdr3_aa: CASSIQGLDRYF
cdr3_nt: TGTGCCAGCAGTATACAGGGGCTGGACCGGTACTTC

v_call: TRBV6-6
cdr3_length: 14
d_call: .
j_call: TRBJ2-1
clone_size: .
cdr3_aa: CASSYSAGGYEQFF
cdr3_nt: TGTGCCAGCAGTTACTCCGCAGGGGGGTATGAGCAGTTCTTC

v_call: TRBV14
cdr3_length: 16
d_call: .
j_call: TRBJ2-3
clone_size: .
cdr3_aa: CASSQEARSPTDTQYF
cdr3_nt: TGTGCCAGCAGCCAAGAGGCTAGGTCCCCCACAGATACGCAGTATTTT

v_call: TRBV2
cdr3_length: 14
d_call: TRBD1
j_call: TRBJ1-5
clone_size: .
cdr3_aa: CASSADRAYQPQHF
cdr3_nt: TGTGCCAGCAGTGCCGACAGGGCTTATCAGCCCCAGCATTTT

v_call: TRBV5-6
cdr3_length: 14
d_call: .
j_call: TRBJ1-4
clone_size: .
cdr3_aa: CASSGTGSNEKLFF
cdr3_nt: TGTGCCAGCAGCGGCACAGGGTCTAATGAAAAACTGTTTTTT

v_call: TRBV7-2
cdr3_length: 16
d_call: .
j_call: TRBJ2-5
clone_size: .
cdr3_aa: CASSLVSAGTRETQYF
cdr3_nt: TGTGCCAGCAGCTTAGTCTCGGCCGGGACACGAGAGACCCAGTACTTC

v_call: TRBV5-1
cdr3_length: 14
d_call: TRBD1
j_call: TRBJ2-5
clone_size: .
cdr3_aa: CASSLGTGGETQYF
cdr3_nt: TGCGCCAGCAGCTTGGGGACAGGGGGAGAGACCCAGTACTTC

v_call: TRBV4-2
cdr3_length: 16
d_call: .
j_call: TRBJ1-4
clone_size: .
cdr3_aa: CASSQDRVGANEKLFF
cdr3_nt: TGTGCCAGCAGCCAAGACAGGGTAGGCGCCAATGAAAAACTGTTTTTT

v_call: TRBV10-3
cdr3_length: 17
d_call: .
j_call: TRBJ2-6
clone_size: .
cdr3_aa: CAIRKPDADSGANVLTF
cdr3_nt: TGTGCCATCAGGAAGCCGGACGCCGACTCTGGGGCCAACGTCCTGACTTTC

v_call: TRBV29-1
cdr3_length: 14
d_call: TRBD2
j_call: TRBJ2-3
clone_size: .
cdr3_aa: CSASRGSMADTQYF
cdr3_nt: TGCAGCGCCTCGCGGGGGAGCATGGCAGATACGCAGTATTTT

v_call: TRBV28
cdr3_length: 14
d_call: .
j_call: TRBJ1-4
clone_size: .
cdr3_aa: CASLASGAGEKLFF
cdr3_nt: TGTGCCAGTCTGGCCTCGGGGGCAGGTGAAAAACTGTTTTTT

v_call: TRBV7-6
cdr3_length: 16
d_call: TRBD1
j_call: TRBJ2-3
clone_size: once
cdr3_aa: CASSLEETGATDTQYF
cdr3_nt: TGTGCCAGCAGCTTAGAGGAGACAGGGGCCACAGATACGCAGTATTTT

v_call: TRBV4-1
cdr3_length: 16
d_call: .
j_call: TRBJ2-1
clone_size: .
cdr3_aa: CASSQDSTSSYNEQFF
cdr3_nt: TGCGCCAGCAGCCAAGATTCCACGAGCTCCTACAATGAGCAGTTCTTC

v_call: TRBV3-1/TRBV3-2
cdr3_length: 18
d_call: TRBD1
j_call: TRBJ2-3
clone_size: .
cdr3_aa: CASSHGTGRTKVADTQYF
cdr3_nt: TGTGCCAGCAGCCACGGGACAGGGAGGACGAAGGTGGCAGATACGCAGTATTTT

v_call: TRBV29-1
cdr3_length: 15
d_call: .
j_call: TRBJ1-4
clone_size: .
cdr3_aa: CSVRMVGTTNEKLFF
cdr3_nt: TGCAGCGTAAGAATGGTGGGAACAACTAATGAAAAACTGTTTTTT

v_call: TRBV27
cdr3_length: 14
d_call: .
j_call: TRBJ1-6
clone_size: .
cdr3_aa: CASSTSPNNSPLHF
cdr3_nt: TGTGCCAGCAGTACCTCCCCGAACAATTCACCCCTCCACTTT

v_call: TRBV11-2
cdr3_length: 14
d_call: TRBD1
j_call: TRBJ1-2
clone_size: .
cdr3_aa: CASSTGQGLYGYTF
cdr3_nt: TGTGCCAGCAGCACCGGACAGGGACTCTATGGCTACACCTTC

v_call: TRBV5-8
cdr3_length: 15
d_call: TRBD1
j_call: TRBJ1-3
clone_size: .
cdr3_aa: CASSLGQGAGNTIYF
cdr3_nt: TGTGCCAGCAGCTTGGGGCAGGGGGCTGGAAACACCATATATTTT

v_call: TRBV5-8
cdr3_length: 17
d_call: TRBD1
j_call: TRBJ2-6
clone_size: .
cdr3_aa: CASSLGQGASGANVLTF
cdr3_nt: TGTGCCAGCAGCTTAGGACAGGGGGCTTCTGGGGCCAACGTCCTGACTTTC

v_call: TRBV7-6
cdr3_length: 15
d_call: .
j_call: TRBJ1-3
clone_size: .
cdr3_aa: CASSLATSSGNTIYF
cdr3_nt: TGTGCCAGCAGCTTAGCGACGTCCTCTGGAAACACCATATATTTT

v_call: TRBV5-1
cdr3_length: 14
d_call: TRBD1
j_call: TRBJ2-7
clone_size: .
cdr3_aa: CASADQGTGYEQYF
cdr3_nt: TGCGCCAGCGCCGACCAGGGGACAGGCTACGAGCAGTACTTC

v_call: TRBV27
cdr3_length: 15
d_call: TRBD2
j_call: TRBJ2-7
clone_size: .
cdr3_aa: CASSPGTSGSYEQYF
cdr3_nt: TGTGCCAGCAGTCCCGGGACTAGCGGGAGTTACGAGCAGTACTTC

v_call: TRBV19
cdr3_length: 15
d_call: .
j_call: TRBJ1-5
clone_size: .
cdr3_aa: CASSIRGGADQPQHF
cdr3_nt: TGTGCCAGCAGTATAAGGGGGGGGGCGGATCAGCCCCAGCATTTT

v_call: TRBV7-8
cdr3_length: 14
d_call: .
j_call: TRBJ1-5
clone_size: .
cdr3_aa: CASRLGANNQPQHF
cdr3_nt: TGTGCCAGCAGGTTGGGCGCCAATAATCAGCCCCAGCATTTT

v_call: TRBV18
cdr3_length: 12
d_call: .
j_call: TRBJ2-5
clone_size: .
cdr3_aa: CASSPEQETQYF
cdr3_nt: TGTGCCAGCTCACCGGAGCAAGAGACCCAGTACTTC

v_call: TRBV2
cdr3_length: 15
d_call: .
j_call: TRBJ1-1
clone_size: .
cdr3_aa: CASSGLGEQVGEAFF
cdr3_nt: TGTGCCAGCAGTGGTTTAGGGGAGCAGGTGGGGGAAGCTTTCTTT

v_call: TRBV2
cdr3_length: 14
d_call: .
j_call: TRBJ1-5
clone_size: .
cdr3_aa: CASSLTGSNQPQHF
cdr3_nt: TGTGCCAGCAGCCTTACAGGTTCCAATCAGCCCCAGCATTTT

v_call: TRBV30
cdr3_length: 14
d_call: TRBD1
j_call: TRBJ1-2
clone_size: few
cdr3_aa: CAWSRDRGTRGYTF
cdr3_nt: TGTGCCTGGAGTCGAGACAGGGGGACTCGTGGCTACACCTTC

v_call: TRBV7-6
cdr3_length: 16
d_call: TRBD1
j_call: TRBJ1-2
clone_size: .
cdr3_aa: CASSPPAGGLVNGYTF
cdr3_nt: TGTGCCAGCAGCCCTCCCGCAGGGGGCCTTGTTAACGGCTACACCTTC

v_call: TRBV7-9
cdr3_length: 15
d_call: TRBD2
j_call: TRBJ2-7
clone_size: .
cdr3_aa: CASSLGLAGSYEQYF
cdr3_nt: TGTGCCAGCAGCTTGGGACTAGCGGGCTCCTACGAGCAGTACTTC

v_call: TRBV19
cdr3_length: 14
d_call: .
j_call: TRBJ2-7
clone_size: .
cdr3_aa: CASSTRDNSYEQYF
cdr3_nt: TGTGCCAGTAGTACCCGGGACAACTCCTACGAGCAGTACTTC

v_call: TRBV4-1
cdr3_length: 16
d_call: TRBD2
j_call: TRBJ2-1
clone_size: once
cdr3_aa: CASSQIAGSSYNEQFF
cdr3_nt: TGCGCCAGCAGCCAGATAGCGGGCAGCTCCTACAATGAGCAGTTCTTC

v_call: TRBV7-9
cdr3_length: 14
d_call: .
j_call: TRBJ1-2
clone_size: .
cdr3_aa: CASTANNKEYGYTF
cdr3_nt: TGTGCCAGCACCGCAAATAATAAAGAATATGGCTACACCTTC

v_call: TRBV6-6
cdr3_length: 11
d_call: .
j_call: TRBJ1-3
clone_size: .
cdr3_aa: CATKGGNTIYF
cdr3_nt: TGTGCCACCAAGGGCGGGAACACCATATATTTT

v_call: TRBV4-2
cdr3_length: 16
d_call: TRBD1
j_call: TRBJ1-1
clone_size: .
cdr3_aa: CASSRRGQDSNTEAFF
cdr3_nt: TGTGCCAGCAGCCGGCGCGGACAGGACTCGAACACTGAAGCTTTCTTT

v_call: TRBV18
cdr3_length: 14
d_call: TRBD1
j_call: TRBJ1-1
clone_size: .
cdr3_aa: CASSPRPGGTEAFF
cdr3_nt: TGTGCCAGCTCACCACGTCCAGGGGGGACTGAAGCTTTCTTT

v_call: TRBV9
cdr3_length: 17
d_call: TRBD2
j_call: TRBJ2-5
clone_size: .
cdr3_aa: CASSGRSGREAWETQYF
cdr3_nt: TGTGCCAGCAGCGGCCGGAGTGGGCGGGAGGCATGGGAGACCCAGTACTTC

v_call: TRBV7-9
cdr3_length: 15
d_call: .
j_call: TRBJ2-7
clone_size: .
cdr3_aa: CASSSFVTFSDEQYF
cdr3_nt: TGTGCCAGCAGCTCATTTGTAACTTTCTCGGACGAGCAGTACTTC

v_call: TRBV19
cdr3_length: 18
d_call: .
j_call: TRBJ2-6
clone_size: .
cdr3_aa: CASRLKNRILSGANVLTF
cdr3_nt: TGTGCCAGCCGGCTGAAAAACAGGATACTCTCTGGGGCCAACGTCCTGACTTTC

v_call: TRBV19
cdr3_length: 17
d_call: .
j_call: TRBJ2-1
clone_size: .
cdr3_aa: CASSIGGGVGSYNEQFF
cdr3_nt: TGTGCCAGTAGTATAGGAGGCGGCGTGGGCTCATACAATGAGCAGTTCTTC

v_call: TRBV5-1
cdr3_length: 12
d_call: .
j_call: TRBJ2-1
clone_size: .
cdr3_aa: CASSLAGEHLFF
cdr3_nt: TGCGCCAGCAGCTTGGCTGGCGAGCATCTGTTCTTC

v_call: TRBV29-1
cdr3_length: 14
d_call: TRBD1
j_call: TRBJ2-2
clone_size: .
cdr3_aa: CSVERDRGTGELFF
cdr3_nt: TGCAGCGTTGAAAGGGACAGGGGCACCGGGGAGCTGTTTTTT

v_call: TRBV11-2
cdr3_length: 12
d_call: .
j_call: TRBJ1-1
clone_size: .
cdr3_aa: CASSLSNTEAFF
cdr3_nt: TGTGCCAGCAGCTTATCGAACACTGAAGCTTTCTTT

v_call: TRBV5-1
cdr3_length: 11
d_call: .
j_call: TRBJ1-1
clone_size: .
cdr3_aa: CASRVGLEAFF
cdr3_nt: TGCGCCAGCAGAGTGGGACTTGAAGCTTTCTTT

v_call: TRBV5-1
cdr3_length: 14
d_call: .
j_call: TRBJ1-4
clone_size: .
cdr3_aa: CASSLRSANEKLFF
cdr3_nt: TGCGCCAGCAGCCTAAGGTCGGCTAATGAAAAACTGTTTTTT

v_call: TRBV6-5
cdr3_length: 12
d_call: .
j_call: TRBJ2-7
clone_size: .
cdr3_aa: CASRAVSYEQYF
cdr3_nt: TGTGCCTCCAGGGCGGTCTCCTACGAGCAGTACTTC

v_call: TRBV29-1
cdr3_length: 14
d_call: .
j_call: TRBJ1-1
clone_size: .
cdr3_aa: CSVAPGRRNTEAFF
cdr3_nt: TGCAGCGTTGCCCCGGGACGGAGGAACACTGAAGCTTTCTTT

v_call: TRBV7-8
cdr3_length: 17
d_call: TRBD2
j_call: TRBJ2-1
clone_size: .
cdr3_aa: CASSLRHSGREYNEQFF
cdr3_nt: TGTGCCAGCAGCTTACGCCATAGCGGGAGAGAGTACAATGAGCAGTTCTTC

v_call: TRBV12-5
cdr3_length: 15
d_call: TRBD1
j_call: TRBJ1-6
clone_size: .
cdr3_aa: CASGLGDRLSSPLHF
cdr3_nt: TGTGCTAGTGGTTTAGGGGACAGGTTGAGTTCACCCCTCCACTTT

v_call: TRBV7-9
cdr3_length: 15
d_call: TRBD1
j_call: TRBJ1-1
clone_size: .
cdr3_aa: CASSLGQGAWTEAFF
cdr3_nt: TGTGCCAGCAGCTTAGGGCAGGGGGCGTGGACTGAAGCTTTCTTT

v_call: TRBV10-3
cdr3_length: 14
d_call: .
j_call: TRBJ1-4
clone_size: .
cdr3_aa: CAISGGGTNEKLFF
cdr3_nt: TGTGCCATCAGTGGGGGCGGGACTAATGAAAAACTGTTTTTT